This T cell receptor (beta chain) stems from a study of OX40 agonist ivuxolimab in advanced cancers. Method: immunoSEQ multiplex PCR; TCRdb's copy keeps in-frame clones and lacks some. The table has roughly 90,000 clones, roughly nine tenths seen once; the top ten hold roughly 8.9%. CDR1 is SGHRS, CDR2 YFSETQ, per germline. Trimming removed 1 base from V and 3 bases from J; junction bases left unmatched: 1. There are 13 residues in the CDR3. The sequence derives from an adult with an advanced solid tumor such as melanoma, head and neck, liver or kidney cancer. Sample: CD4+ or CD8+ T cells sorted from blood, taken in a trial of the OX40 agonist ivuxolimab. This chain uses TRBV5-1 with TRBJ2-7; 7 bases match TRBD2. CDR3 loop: CASSLWEGYEQYF. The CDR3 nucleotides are TGCGCCAGCAGCTTGTGGGAGGGCTACGAGCAGTACTTC.